This TCR beta chain was sequenced for a study of T cell repertoires in cytomegalovirus infection. About the research overall: Used in the study were CMV epitopes, some recently identified and HLA-C-restricted, others well-studied and HLA-B-restricted. The public TCR beta signatures pointed to both CMV infection and matching HLA type.

The CDR3 runs 13 residues. The V end lost 8 bases, the J end lost 2 bases, and 12 bases lay between the germline ends. CDR1 is MNHEY, CDR2 SVGEGT, per germline. In regard to this clonotype: The antigen remains undetermined.

Whole-study findings and limits: Identification of carriers of CMV plus the relevant HLA was performed using cumulative public TCR beta family frequency.

Each CDR3 protein is one row after TCRdb ran MiXCR on the reads. The sample shows about 130,000 distinct CDR3 sequences, approximately 30% of them seen only once. The material sequenced was CD8+ T cells from cultured PBMCs, taken from culture after CMV antigen stimulation. This clonotype was obtained from a human donor in good health (CMV status not recorded). Some clones in this sample may be carry-over from other donors' samples. This chain connects TRBV6-2 or TRBV6-3 to TRBJ2-5; D might be TRBD2 (5 bases). The chain's CDR3 is CASGPDLQETQYF. The CDR3 bases are TGTGCCAGCGGGCCGGACTTACAAGAGACCCAGTACTTC.